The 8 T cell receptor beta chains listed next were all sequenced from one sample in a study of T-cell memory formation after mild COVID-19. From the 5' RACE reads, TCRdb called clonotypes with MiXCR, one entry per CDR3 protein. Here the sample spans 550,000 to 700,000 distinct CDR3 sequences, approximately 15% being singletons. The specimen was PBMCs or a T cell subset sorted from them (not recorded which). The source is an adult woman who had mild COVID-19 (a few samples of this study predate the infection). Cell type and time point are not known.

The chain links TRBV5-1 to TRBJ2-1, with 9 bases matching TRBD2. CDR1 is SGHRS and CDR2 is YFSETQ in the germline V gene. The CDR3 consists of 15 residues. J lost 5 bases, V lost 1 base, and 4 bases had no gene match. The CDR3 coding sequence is TGCGCCAGCAGCTTGAAGGCGGGAGGGCACAATGAGCAGTTCTTC. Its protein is CASSLKAGGHNEQFF.

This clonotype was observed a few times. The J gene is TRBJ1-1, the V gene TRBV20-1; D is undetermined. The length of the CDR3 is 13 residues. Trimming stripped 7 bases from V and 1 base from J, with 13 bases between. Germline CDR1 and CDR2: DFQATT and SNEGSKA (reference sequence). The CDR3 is CSVFLRRNTEAFF. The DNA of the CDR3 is TGCAGTGTCTTTCTCAGAAGGAACACTGAAGCTTTCTTT.

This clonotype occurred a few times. The CDR3 DNA is TGTGCCAGCAGCTTAGATCGGATTAGCGGGAGACTTGGCGAGCAGTACTTC. Translated, it gives CASSLDRISGRLGEQYF. The chain has TRBV11-2 and TRBJ2-7, with 9 bases aligning to TRBD2. Germline CDR1 and CDR2: SGHAT and FQNNGV. This CDR3 comprises 17 residues. The J segment lost 6 bases and the V segment lost 0 bases, leaving 12 bases of the junction unmatched. Combining the CDR3 with reference TRBV11-2 and TRBJ2-7 gives the whole variable domain EAGVAQSPRYKIIEKRQSVAFWCNPISGHATLYWYQQILGQGPKLLIQFQNNGVVDDSQLPKDRFSAERLKGVDSTLKIQPAKLEDSAVYLCASSLDRISGRLGEQYFGPGTRLTVT.

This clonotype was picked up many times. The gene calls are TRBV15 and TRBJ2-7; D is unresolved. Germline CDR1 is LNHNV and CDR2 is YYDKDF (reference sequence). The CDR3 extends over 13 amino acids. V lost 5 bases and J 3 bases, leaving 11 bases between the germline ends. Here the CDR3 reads CATSLRVGYEQYF. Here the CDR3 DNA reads TGTGCCACCAGCCTCCGGGTTGGCTACGAGCAGTACTTC.

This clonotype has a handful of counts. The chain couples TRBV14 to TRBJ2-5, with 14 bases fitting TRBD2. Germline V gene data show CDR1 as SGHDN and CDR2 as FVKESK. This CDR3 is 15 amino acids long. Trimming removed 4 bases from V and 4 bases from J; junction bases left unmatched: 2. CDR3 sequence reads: CASSRGTSGGETQYF. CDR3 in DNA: TGTGCCAGCAGCCGAGGGACTAGCGGGGGAGAGACCCAGTACTTC. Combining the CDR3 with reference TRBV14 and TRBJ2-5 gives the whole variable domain EAGVTQFPSHSVIEKGQTVTLRCDPISGHDNLYWYRRVMGKEIKFLLHFVKESKQDESGMPNNRFLAERTGGTYSTLKVQPAELEDSGVYFCASSRGTSGGETQYFGPGTRLLVL.

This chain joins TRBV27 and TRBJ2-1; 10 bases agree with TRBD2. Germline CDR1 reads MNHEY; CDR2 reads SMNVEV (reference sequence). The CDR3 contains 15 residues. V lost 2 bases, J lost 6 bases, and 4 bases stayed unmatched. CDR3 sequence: CASSLASGSVNEQFF. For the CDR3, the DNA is TGTGCCAGCAGTTTAGCTAGCGGGAGCGTCAATGAGCAGTTCTTC.

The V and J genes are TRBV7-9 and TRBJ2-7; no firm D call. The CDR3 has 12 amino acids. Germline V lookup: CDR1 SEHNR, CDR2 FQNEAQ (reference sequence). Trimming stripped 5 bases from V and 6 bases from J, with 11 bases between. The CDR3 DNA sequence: TGTGCCAGCAGCCCCCCTATGGGCGAGCAGTACTTC. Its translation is CASSPPMGEQYF. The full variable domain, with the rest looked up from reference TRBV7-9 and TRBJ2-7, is DTGVSQNPRHKITKRGQNVTFRCDPISEHNRLYWYRQTLGQGPEFLTYFQNEAQLEKSRLLSDRFSAERPKGSFSTLEIQRTEQGDSAMYLCASSPPMGEQYFGPGTRLTVT.

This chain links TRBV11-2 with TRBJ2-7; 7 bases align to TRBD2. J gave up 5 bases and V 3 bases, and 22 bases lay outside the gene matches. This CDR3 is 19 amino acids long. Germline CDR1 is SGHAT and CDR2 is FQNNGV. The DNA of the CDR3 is TGTGCCAGCAGCTTTAGGATGGGGACTACCGGGCGGGGACGGAACGAGCAGTACTTC. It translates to CASSFRMGTTGRGRNEQYF.